This passage covers 23 T cell receptor beta chains from one sample sequenced in a study of chemoradiotherapy in HPV16-positive cancers. Assay used: immunoSEQ multiplex PCR; TCRdb lists only in-frame clones, some missing. Among fewer than 9,500 clones listed, 71% were seen once. The starting material was tumor tissue, obtained from a patient who underwent chemoradiotherapy. These receptors were taken from a human donor with HPV-associated anogenital cancer.

V usage is TRBV7-9 and J usage is TRBJ2-7, with D possibly matching TRBD2 (5 bases). This CDR3 contains 15 residues. Germline CDR1 is SEHNR and CDR2 is FQNEAQ (reference sequence). The V and J ends lost 1 base and 5 bases respectively, with 15 bases between them. The chain's CDR3 is CASSLDGRPGNEQYF. The CDR3 bases are TGTGCCAGCAGCTTAGACGGCAGGCCGGGGAACGAGCAGTACTTC. The complete variable domain, with remaining parts taken from reference TRBV7-9 and TRBJ2-7, reads DTGVSQNPRHKITKRGQNVTFRCDPISEHNRLYWYRQTLGQGPEFLTYFQNEAQLEKSRLLSDRFSAERPKGSFSTLEIQRTEQGDSAMYLCASSLDGRPGNEQYFGPGTRLTVT.

DNA of the CDR3: TGTGCCATCAGTGAGTCTCAGGGTGCAAATGAAAAACTGTTTTTT. It translates to CAISESQGANEKLFF. The gene calls are TRBV10-3 and TRBJ1-4; tentative D call: TRBD1 (5 bases). This CDR3 comprises 15 residues. The V gene lost 0 bases and the J gene lost 5 bases, with 10 bases spanning the gap. CDR1 is ENHRY, CDR2 SYGVKD, per germline.

The chain couples TRBV5-1 to TRBJ2-7, with D unresolved. Germline V gene lookup returns CDR1 SGHRS and CDR2 YFSETQ. Trimming cost V 1 base and J 2 bases, with 10 bases left between them. This CDR3 spans 14 amino acids. CDR3 sequence reads: CASSLNQAPYEQYF. CDR3 DNA: TGCGCCAGCAGCTTGAACCAGGCCCCCTACGAGCAGTACTTC.

The chain couples TRBV13 to TRBJ2-7, with 7 bases aligning to TRBD2. The CDR3 runs 14 residues. Germline CDR1 and CDR2: PRHDT and FYEKMQ (reference sequence). The junction had 2 bases not matched to a gene; V was cut back by 3 bases and J by 0 bases. CDR3 sequence reads: CASSFPGGSYEQYF. The DNA for the CDR3 is TGTGCCAGCAGCTTCCCGGGGGGCTCCTACGAGCAGTACTTC.

V is TRBV29-1 and J is TRBJ1-5; the match to TRBD1 covers 8 bases. The CDR3 contains 13 residues. CDR1 and CDR2 (germline): SQVTM, ANQGSEA. V gave up 4 bases and J gave up 5 bases; unmatched junction bases: 4. CDR3 loop: CSVGGQADQPQHF. CDR3 sequence (DNA): TGCAGCGTTGGGGGACAGGCTGATCAGCCCCAGCATTTT.

The chain uses TRBV29-1 and TRBJ2-7; D is perhaps TRBD1 (5 bases). Germline loops: CDR1 SQVTM, CDR2 ANQGSEA. This CDR3 has 12 residues. Trimming left V 4 bases short and J 5 bases short, with 12 bases between. CDR3 amino acids: CSVVFIGDEQYF. CDR3 bases: TGCAGCGTTGTCTTCATAGGGGACGAGCAGTACTTC.

The rearrangement uses TRBV27 and TRBJ1-2; a possible D gene is TRBD1 (5 bases). The CDR3 extends over 17 amino acids. The germline CDR1 and CDR2 sequences are MNHEY and SMNVEV (reference sequence). V lost 1 base to trimming and J lost 1 base, with 16 bases between them. This chain's CDR3 is CASSLFAPGTVNYGYTF. DNA for the CDR3: TGTGCCAGCAGTTTATTCGCCCCCGGGACGGTTAACTATGGCTACACCTTC.

This chain connects TRBV6-5 to TRBJ1-1; tentatively, D is TRBD1 (6 bases). CDR3 size: 15 residues. Germline V gene sequence: CDR1 MNHEY, CDR2 SVGAGI. The germline V and J ends were trimmed by 0 bases and 4 bases, with 12 bases remaining between them. CDR3 nucleotide sequence: TGTGCCAGCAGTTACTCGAATTCGGGGGCCACTGAAGCTTTCTTT. Protein: CASSYSNSGATEAFF.

The gene calls are TRBV6-5 and TRBJ2-5, with 7 bases matching TRBD2. Germline V CDR1 and CDR2: MNHEY, SVGAGI. V shed 8 bases and J 5 bases; nucleotides not matched to a gene: 11. The CDR3 length is 14 residues. CDR3 nucleotides: TGTGCCAGCTCTCGTCGGGGAGGGGTTGAGACCCAGTACTTC. It specifies CASSRRGGVETQYF.

In its sample, this clone was seen a few times. V gene TRBV2 combines with J gene TRBJ1-6; D is undetermined. The germline V gene has CDR1 SNHLY and CDR2 FYNNEI. The germline V and J ends were trimmed by 1 base and 1 base, with 8 bases remaining between them. The CDR3 covers 16 residues. Here the CDR3 reads CASSEGGGSYNSPLHF. CDR3 coding DNA: TGTGCCAGCAGTGAAGGGGGAGGGTCCTATAATTCACCCCTCCACTTT.

This chain joins TRBV30 and TRBJ1-1; a possible D gene is TRBD1 (6 bases). Trimming took 3 bases from V and 3 from J, leaving 11 bases between them. The CDR3 has 13 residues. The germline CDR1 and CDR2 sequences are GTSNPN and SVGIG (reference sequence). CDR3 bases: TGTGCCTGGAGCCGACAGGAGCACACTGAAGCTTTCTTT. Encoded protein: CAWSRQEHTEAFF. The full variable domain, completed using reference TRBV30 and TRBJ1-1, is SQTIHQWPATLVQPVGSPLSLECTVEGTSNPNLYWYRQAAGRGLQLLFYSVGIGQISSEVPQNLSASRPQDRQFILSSKKLLLSDSGFYLCAWSRQEHTEAFFGQGTRLTVV.

The J gene is TRBJ2-2, the V gene TRBV2; TRBD2 agrees at 10 bases. Germline CDR1 SNHLY, CDR2 FYNNEI. With 5 bases clipped from V and 4 bases from J, the junction kept 7 bases outside the gene matches. The CDR3 loop spans 16 amino acids. The DNA of the CDR3 is TGTGCCAGCAGTTACCTAGCGGGAGATCTCACCGGGGAGCTGTTTTTT. Translating gives CASSYLAGDLTGELFF.

The J gene is TRBJ1-4, the V gene TRBV7-6; TRBD1 matches at 7 bases. After removal of 5 bases from V and 8 bases from J, the junction contained 8 bases not matched to a gene. The germline CDR1 and CDR2 sequences are SGHVS and FNYEAQ. CDR3 length equals 14 residues. The chain's CDR3 is CASSPTTGNEKLFF. Here the CDR3 DNA reads TGTGCCAGCAGCCCAACGACAGGGAACGAAAAACTGTTTTTT.

V gene TRBV5-4 combines with J gene TRBJ2-5; D not resolved. Trimming left V 3 bases short and J 2 bases short, with 14 bases between. CDR3 length: 15 residues. Germline V CDR1 and CDR2: SGHNT, YYREEE (reference sequence). The CDR3 loop reads CASSSDPYPQETQYF. As DNA, the CDR3 is TGTGCCAGCAGCTCGGACCCTTACCCTCAAGAGACCCAGTACTTC.

This clone was seen only once. The gene calls are TRBV7-9 and TRBJ2-1; the D call may be TRBD1 or TRBD2 (5 bases each). The germline gives CDR1 SEHNR, CDR2 FQNEAQ (reference sequence). This CDR3 has 12 residues. Deletions cut 8 bases from V and 6 bases from J, with 11 bases between. CDR3 loop: CASAERGNEQFF. CDR3 DNA: TGTGCCAGCGCTGAGAGGGGCAATGAGCAGTTCTTC.

This sequence joins TRBV10-3 and TRBJ2-3; the D is unclear. V shed 3 bases and J shed 2 bases, with 9 bases lying between them. The CDR3 is made up of 14 amino acids. Germline V gene lookup returns CDR1 ENHRY and CDR2 SYGVKD. The CDR3 DNA follows: TGTGCCATCAGTGACGGCGGAATCACAGATACGCAGTATTTT. Translation gives CAISDGGITDTQYF.

This clone was recorded only once. V is TRBV6-5 and J is TRBJ1-4, with D unclear. Looked up from germline, CDR1 is MNHEY and CDR2 is SVGAGI. Trimming took off 0 bases at V and 3 bases at J, with 5 bases between the two ends. This CDR3 has 14 amino acids. The CDR3 loop is CASSYSQANEKLFF. CDR3 nucleotide sequence: TGTGCCAGCAGTTACTCGCAGGCTAATGAAAAACTGTTTTTT.

The chain is built from TRBV7-2 and TRBJ1-5, with a tentative D call TRBD1 (6 bases). The CDR3 contains 13 residues. The germline CDR1 and CDR2 sequences are SGHTA and FQGNSA. Trimming left V 2 bases short and J 6 bases short, with 8 bases between. The CDR3 nucleotides read TGTGCCAGCAGCTTAAGGGGGGCTCAGCCCCAGCATTTT. This gives the protein CASSLRGAQPQHF.

The chain couples TRBV14 to TRBJ2-4, with TRBD1 matching 8 bases. The CDR3 consists of 19 residues. With 5 bases clipped from V and 3 bases from J, the junction kept 18 bases outside the gene matches. In germline, CDR1 is SGHDN, CDR2 FVKESK. The CDR3 coding sequence is TGTGCCAGCAGCTCACCTGGACAGGGCCTAGGGATTGGCAAAAACATTCAGTACTTC. This translates into CASSSPGQGLGIGKNIQYF.

The chain combines TRBV29-1 with TRBJ1-2, with D possibly being TRBD1 (5 bases). Germline CDR1 reads SQVTM; CDR2 reads ANQGSEA. CDR3 length: 12 residues. Trimming took 7 bases from V and 6 from J, leaving 15 bases between them. The CDR3 nucleotides read TGCAGCGGAGCCGGGACCTACAATGGCTACACCTTC. This gives the protein CSGAGTYNGYTF.

This clone was seen only a few times. CDR3 nucleotide sequence: TGCAGCGTCGGGACAGCTTTAAGCTCCTACGAGCAGTACTTC. Translating it yields CSVGTALSSYEQYF. This chain links TRBV29-1 with TRBJ2-7, with 7 bases identical to TRBD1. The CDR3 runs to 14 residues. V gave up 6 bases and J gave up 0 bases; unmatched junction bases: 8. CDR1 is SQVTM and CDR2 is ANQGSEA in the germline V gene.

The rearrangement links TRBV6-1 to TRBJ2-5; TRBD2 might be the D (6 bases). CDR1 and CDR2 (germline): MNHNS, SASEGT. This CDR3 is built from 14 residues. V was trimmed by 4 bases and J by 4 bases, leaving 13 bases between them. CDR3 nucleotides: TGTGCCAGCAGTGTCCCGGAGGGTGGAGAGACCCAGTACTTC. This gives the protein CASSVPEGGETQYF.

The V call is TRBV6-5, the J call TRBJ2-3, with TRBD1 matching over 8 bases. The CDR3 length is 14 residues. V shed 5 bases, J shed 7 bases, and the junction held 8 bases outside the gene matches. CDR1 is MNHEY and CDR2 is SVGAGI in the germline V gene. CDR3: CASSLDRERNTQYF. The CDR3 DNA is TGTGCCAGCAGTCTGGACAGGGAAAGGAATACGCAGTATTTT.